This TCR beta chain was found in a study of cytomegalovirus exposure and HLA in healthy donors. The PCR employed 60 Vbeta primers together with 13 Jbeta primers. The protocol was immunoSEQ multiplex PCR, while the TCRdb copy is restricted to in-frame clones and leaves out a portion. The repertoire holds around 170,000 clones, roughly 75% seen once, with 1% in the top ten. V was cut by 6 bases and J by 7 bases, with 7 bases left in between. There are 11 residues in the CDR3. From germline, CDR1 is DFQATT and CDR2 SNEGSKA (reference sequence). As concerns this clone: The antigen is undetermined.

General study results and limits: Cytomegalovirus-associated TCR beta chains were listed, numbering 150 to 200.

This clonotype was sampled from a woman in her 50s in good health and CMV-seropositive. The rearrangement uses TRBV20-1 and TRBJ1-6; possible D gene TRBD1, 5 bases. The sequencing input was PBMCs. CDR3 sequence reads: CSARANSPLHF. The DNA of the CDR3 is TGCAGTGCCAGGGCAAATTCACCCCTCCACTTT.